What follows is one T cell receptor beta chain and its context. These data originate in a study of blood T cell repertoires in COVID-19. Overall study: Specimens from acute and convalescent COVID-19 originated in the United States, Italy and Spain. T cells, B-cell-depleted T cells, or PBMCs provided the cDNA or gDNA that served as material.

How the authors handled the data: From reference gene primer amplification, estimates of nucleated cell counts were derived. The table came from immunoSEQ multiplex PCR; TCRdb's copy has only in-frame clones and leaves some out. Clone size and the V and J calls come from that table; the DNA yielded D and trimming. The profile shows about 160,000 clones, about 89% of them singletons. Trimming left V 7 bases short and J 3 bases short, with 16 bases between. CDR3 length: 14 amino acids. CDR1 and CDR2 from the germline V gene are MNHNY and SVGAGI (reference sequence). The source is a man between 60 and 75 years old with acute or convalescent COVID-19. The sample was peripheral blood. The chain joins TRBV6-6 to TRBJ2-7; D is perhaps TRBD1 (6 bases). The CDR3 protein is CASNHPGQHYEQYF. The CDR3 bases are TGTGCCAGCAACCACCCGGGACAACACTACGAGCAGTACTTC.